The sequence of this T cell receptor (beta chain) was determined in a study of control samples from healthy donors and cancer patients. Germline V gene lookup returns CDR1 MRHNA and CDR2 SNTAGT. The V gene lost 3 bases and the J gene lost 6 bases, with 11 bases spanning the gap. The CDR3 has 13 amino acids. TCRdb keeps only in-frame clones here, not all; method: immunoSEQ multiplex PCR. The data show 400,000 to 450,000 clones, with 80% to 95% seen just once and more than 6% held by the top ten. Material: PBMCs. The chain carries TRBV6-4 and TRBJ1-2; D is ambiguous. This clonotype originated in a man between 40 and 49 years old with head and neck cancer. The CDR3 here is CASSEQQGNGYTF. CDR3 nucleotides: TGTGCCAGCAGTGAGCAACAAGGGAATGGCTACACCTTC.